The present T cell receptor (beta chain) was sequenced within a study of blood T cell repertoires in COVID-19 (dated by TCRdb to about 2020). Looking at the study overall: Samples covering the acute and convalescent phases of COVID-19 were provided by collaborators in the United States, Italy and Spain. The material from the prospective study consisted of cDNA or gDNA derived from T cells, B-cell-depleted T cells, or PBMCs. The dataset comprised deeply sampled blood TCRbeta repertoires from subjects exposed to, actively infected with, or recovered from COVID-19. The repertoires were made available in a free public database intended to serve as a resource for research on the immune response to SARS-CoV-2. Samples came from the ongoing ImmuneRACE study (first 160 participants) plus 1,254 subjects from 6 global collaborators. The sample metadata nearly always contained a de-identified subject ID, COVID-19 status, age in years and sex. HLA class I and class II types, where available, came from metadata supplied by the sample provider rather than from assay-based typing. Overall study results and their limits: Clinical and demographic metadata were provided uncurated, with the amount varying by source and participant.

To note about this clone: The antigen it recognizes is unknown. Base qualities are missing; no much larger clone stands one base away.

The collaborating institutions used their own protocols to collect whole blood in K2EDTA tubes. Collaborator samples were shipped for TCRbeta analysis as frozen whole blood, isolated PBMCs, or DNA extracted from either sample type. TCRbeta CDR3 regions were amplified from genomic DNA using the immunoSEQ Assay, a bias-controlled multiplex PCR. The original pipeline was this. The number of nucleated cells in each sample was estimated from the amplification of reference gene primers within the assay. Sequence reads were collapsed and filtered to measure the absolute abundance of every unique TCRbeta CDR3 rearrangement. For each sample, productive Simpson clonality was calculated as the square root of Simpson's diversity index across productive rearrangements. TCRdb mirrors the immuneACCESS table, restricted to in-frame sequences. Some clones are absent from its copies; in checked studies, under half trace to an unresolved V gene, and the reason for the others is unknown. The V and J calls and the clone size are those of that table, but D and trimming were determined from the DNA. The sample table records some 56,000 clones; around 81% of these occur just once. The ten largest clones add up to 25% to 30% of the sample.

Specimen: peripheral blood. This receptor was obtained from a woman older than 75 with active or convalescent COVID-19.

The CDR3: CASSYSGGLKTEAFF. The sequenced DNA is TGTGCCAGCAGTTACTCTGGGGGGTTAAAGACTGAAGCTTTCTTT. The chain uses TRBV6-2 or TRBV6-3 and TRBJ1-1; perhaps TRBD1 is the D gene, with 5 bases matching. The junction shows trimming of 0 bases on V and 5 bases on J, plus 13 bases between the germline ends. There are 15 amino acids in the CDR3, from cysteine to phenylalanine inclusive. The sequence is cut down to CDR3 DNA, 45 bases in frame from base 1. The germline V gene gives CDR1 as MNHEY and CDR2 as SVGEGT.